This TCR beta chain stems from a study of blood T cell repertoires in COVID-19. Study-wide context: The origin of the acute and convalescent COVID-19 samples was the United States, Italy and Spain. In each case, the material was cDNA or gDNA derived from T cells, B-cell-depleted T cells, or PBMCs.

Using immunoSEQ multiplex PCR, the repertoire was profiled, and TCRdb retains in-frame clones only, with some absent. The data contain about 180,000 clones, about 81% of them singletons. J was trimmed by 3 bases and V by 1 base; bases with no gene match: 10. The CDR3 length is 17 residues. The V gene's germline CDR1 is MNHEY and CDR2 SVGEGT. Patients at the Seattle site were enrolled during active infection and followed longitudinally. The chain has TRBV6-2 or TRBV6-3 and TRBJ2-7; 9 positions agree with TRBD1. The clonotype was recovered from a woman aged 80 or over with COVID-19, enrolled during active disease. Sequences were obtained from peripheral blood. The CDR3: CASSYLTGQGFYYEQYF. The CDR3 DNA reads TGTGCCAGCAGTTACTTGACGGGACAGGGCTTTTACTACGAGCAGTACTTC.